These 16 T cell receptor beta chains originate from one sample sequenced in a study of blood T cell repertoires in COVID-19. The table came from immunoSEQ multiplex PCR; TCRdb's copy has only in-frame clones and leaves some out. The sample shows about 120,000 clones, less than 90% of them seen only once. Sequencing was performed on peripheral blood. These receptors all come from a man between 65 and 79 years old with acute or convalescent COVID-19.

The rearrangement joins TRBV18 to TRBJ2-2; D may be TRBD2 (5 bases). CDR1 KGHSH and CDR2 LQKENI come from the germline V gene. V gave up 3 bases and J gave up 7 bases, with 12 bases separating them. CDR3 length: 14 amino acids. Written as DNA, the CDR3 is TGTGCCAGCTCACCCCAACCGGGGTACGGGGAGCTGTTTTTT. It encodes CASSPQPGYGELFF. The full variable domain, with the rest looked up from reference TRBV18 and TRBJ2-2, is NAGVMQNPRHLVRRRGQEARLRCSPMKGHSHVYWYRQLPEEGLKFMVYLQKENIIDESGMPKERFSAEFPKEGPSILRIQQVVRGDSAAYFCASSPQPGYGELFFGEGSRLTVL.

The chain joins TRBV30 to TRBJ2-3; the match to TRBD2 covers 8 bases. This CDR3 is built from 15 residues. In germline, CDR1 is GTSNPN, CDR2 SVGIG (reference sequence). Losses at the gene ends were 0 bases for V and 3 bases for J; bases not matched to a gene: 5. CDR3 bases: TGTGCCTGGAGTGTGACTAGCGAATATACAGATACGCAGTATTTT. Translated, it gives CAWSVTSEYTDTQYF. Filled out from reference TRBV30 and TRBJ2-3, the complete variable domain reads SQTIHQWPATLVQPVGSPLSLECTVEGTSNPNLYWYRQAAGRGLQLLFYSVGIGQISSEVPQNLSASRPQDRQFILSSKKLLLSDSGFYLCAWSVTSEYTDTQYFGPGTRLTVL.

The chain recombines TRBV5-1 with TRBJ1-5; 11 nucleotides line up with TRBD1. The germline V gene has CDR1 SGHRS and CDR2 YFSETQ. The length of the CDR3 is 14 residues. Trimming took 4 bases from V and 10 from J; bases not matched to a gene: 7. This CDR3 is CASSPGQGDPPQHF. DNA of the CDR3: TGCGCCAGCAGCCCGGGACAGGGGGACCCCCCCCAGCATTTT.

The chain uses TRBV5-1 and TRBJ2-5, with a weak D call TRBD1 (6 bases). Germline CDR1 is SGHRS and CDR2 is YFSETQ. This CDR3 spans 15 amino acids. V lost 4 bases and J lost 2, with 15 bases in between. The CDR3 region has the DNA TGCGCCAGCAGCCGAAACGCAAGGGGGCAAGAGACCCAGTACTTC. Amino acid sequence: CASSRNARGQETQYF.

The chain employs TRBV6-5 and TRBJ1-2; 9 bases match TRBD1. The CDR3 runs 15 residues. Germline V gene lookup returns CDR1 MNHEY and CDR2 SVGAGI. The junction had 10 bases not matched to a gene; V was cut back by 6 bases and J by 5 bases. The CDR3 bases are TGTGCCAGCAGAAGAGAGCGGACAGGGGCTTATGGCTACACCTTC. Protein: CASRRERTGAYGYTF.

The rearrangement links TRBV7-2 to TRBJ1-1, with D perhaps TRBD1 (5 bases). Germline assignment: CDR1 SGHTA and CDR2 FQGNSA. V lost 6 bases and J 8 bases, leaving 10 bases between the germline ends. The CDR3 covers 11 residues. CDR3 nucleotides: TGTGCCAGCAGTCAGGGAAGGGAAGCTTTCTTT. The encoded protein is CASSQGREAFF.

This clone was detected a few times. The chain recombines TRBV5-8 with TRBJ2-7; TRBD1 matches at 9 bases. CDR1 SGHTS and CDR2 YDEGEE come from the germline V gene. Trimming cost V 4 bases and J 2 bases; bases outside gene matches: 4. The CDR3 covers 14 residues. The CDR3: CASSGQGRTYEQYF. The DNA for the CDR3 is TGTGCCAGCAGCGGACAGGGGCGAACCTACGAGCAGTACTTC.

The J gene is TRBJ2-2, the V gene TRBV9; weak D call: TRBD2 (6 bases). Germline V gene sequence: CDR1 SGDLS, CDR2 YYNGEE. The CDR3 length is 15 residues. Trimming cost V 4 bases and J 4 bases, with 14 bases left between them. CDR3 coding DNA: TGTGCCAGCAGCTTCCTTCGGGGGAGCACCGGGGAGCTGTTTTTT. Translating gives CASSFLRGSTGELFF.

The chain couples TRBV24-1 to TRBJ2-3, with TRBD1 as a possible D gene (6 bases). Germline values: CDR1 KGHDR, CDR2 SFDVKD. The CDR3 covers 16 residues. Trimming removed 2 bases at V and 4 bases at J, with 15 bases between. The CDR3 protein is CATSDSATGVPDTQYF. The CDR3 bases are TGTGCCACCAGTGATTCCGCGACAGGTGTCCCAGATACGCAGTATTTT.

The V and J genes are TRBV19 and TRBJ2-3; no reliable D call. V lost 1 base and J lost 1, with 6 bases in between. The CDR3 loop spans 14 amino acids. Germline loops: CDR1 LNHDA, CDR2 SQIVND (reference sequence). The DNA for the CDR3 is TGTGCCAGTAGTATAGGGTCGGGCACAGATACGCAGTATTTT. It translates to CASSIGSGTDTQYF.

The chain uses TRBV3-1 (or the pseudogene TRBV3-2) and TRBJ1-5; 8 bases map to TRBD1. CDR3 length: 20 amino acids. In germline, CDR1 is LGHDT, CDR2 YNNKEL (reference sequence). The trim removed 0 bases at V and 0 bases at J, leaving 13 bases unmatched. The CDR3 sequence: CASSQDRDRPACLSNQPQHF. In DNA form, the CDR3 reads TGTGCCAGCAGCCAAGATAGGGACAGGCCCGCTTGTCTTAGCAATCAGCCCCAGCATTTT.

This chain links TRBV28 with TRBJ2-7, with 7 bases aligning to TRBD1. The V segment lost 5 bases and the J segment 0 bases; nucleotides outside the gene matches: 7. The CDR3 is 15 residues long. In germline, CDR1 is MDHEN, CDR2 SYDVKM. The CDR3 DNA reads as TGTGCCAGCAGTACCCGAGGGGGCCCCTCCTACGAGCAGTACTTC. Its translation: CASSTRGGPSYEQYF.

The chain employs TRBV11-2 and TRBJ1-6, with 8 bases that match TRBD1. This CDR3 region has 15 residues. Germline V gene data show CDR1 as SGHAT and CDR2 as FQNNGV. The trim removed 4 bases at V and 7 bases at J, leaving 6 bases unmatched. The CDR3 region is CASSSTQGANSPLHF. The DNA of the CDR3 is TGTGCCAGCAGCTCCACCCAGGGGGCGAATTCACCCCTCCACTTT.

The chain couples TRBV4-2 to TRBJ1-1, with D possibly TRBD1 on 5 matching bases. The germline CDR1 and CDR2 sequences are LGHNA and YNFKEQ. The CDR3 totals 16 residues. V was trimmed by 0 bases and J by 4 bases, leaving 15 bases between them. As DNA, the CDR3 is TGTGCCAGCAGCCAAGATCTAAGCAGGGTGGCCACTGAAGCTTTCTTT. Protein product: CASSQDLSRVATEAFF.

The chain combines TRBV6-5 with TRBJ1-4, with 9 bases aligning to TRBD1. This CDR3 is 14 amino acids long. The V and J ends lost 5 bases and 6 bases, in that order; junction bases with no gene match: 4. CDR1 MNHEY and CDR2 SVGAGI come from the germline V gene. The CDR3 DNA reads TGTGCCAGCAGTAGGGACAGGGTGGATGAAAAACTGTTTTTT. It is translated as CASSRDRVDEKLFF.

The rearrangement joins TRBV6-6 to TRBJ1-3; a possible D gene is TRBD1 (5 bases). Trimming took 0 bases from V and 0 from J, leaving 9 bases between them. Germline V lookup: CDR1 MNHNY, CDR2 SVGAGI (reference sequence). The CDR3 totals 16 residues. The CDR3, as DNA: TGTGCCAGCAGTTACTCGGGGGGGGACTCTGGAAACACCATATATTTT. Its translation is CASSYSGGDSGNTIYF.